Sequencing of this TCR beta chain was carried out in a study of blood T cell repertoires in COVID-19. Study context: Specimens from acute and convalescent COVID-19 originated in the United States, Italy and Spain.

The length of the CDR3 is 15 residues. After removal of 3 bases from V and 2 bases from J, the junction contained 4 bases not matched to a gene. In germline, CDR1 is KGHSH, CDR2 LQKENI. Using immunoSEQ multiplex PCR, the repertoire was profiled, and TCRdb retains in-frame clones only, with some absent. The table lists 130,000 or so clones, about 81% of them singletons. This clone was seen only a few times. The clonotype was recovered from a man in his forties or fifties with acute COVID-19. V usage is TRBV18 and J usage is TRBJ2-5; 9 bases match TRBD1. Sequencing used PBMCs or T cells enriched from blood (not recorded which). The CDR3 spells CASSPFGQGQETQYF. As DNA, the CDR3 is TGTGCCAGCTCACCTTTCGGACAGGGGCAAGAGACCCAGTACTTC.